One and the same sample provided the 2 T cell receptor beta chains below, sequenced in a study of Graves' ophthalmopathy and Graves' hyperthyroidism. Researchers took RNA transcripts and amplified TCR beta CDR3 regions from them. Following a first-round RT-PCR that used HTBI primers, a second-round multiplex PCR was carried out. MiXCR was run by TCRdb on the multiplex PCR reads, yielding one entry per CDR3 protein. The table includes a few hundred thousand distinct CDR3 sequences, 18% detected once. Sequencing input: peripheral blood. The receptors stem from a young woman with Graves' ophthalmopathy.

The V call is TRBV12-3 or TRBV12-4, the J call TRBJ1-2; D is ambiguous. The CDR3 length is 14 residues. Trimming cost V 3 bases and J 4 bases, with 12 bases left between them. The CDR3 region is CASSLGLTSYGYTF. Here the CDR3 DNA reads TGTGCCAGCAGTTTGGGTCTCACGAGCTATGGCTACACCTTC.

At least ten counts were recorded for this clonotype. This chain uses TRBV24-1 with TRBJ1-1, with D possibly being TRBD1 (6 bases). Between the trimmed V and J ends, which lost 7 bases and 4 bases, there was a span of 18 bases. The CDR3 loop spans 15 amino acids. Germline CDR1 reads KGHDR; CDR2 reads SFDVKD. The CDR3 loop is CATRSGHRYATEAFF. CDR3 coding DNA: TGTGCCACCAGGTCGGGACACCGATACGCCACTGAAGCTTTCTTT.